This TCR beta chain was sequenced in a study of cytomegalovirus exposure and HLA in healthy donors. For the study at large: Approximately 81% of more than 300 genotyped donors fell in the Caucasian-associated ancestry cluster.

Both 60 Vbeta primers and 13 Jbeta primers went into the PCR. Produced via immunoSEQ multiplex PCR; TCRdb's table is partial and in-frame only. The sample records around 150,000 clones, 80% being singletons. This clone was observed once. Its target is unknown. Study observations and caveats: Most likely, a cluster of highly shared sequence variants arose as a sequencing artifact.

The clonotype was recovered from a man aged 30-40 years in good health and CMV-seronegative. The sequenced sample consisted of PBMCs.

CDR3 coding DNA: TGTGCCAGCAGTGAAGCTTATCTGGGGGGGACAGATACGCAGTATTTT. This gives the protein CASSEAYLGGTDTQYF. The chain combines TRBV25-1 with TRBJ2-3; 7 bases agree with TRBD2. Looked up from germline, CDR1 is MGHDK and CDR2 is SYGVNS. J gave up 3 bases and V 2 bases, and 8 bases lay outside the gene matches. The CDR3 totals 16 residues.